This T cell receptor beta chain was sequenced during a study of T cells after posttransplantation cyclophosphamide. Overall study findings and caveats: TRB overlap between skin or GI tissue T cells and blood was limited. After PTCy, TRB diversity resembled that of CNI/methotrexate controls.

Repertoires were generated with immunoSEQ multiplex PCR, while TCRdb's copy carries only in-frame clones and drops some. The data show 30,000 to 50,000 clones, with none appearing a single time. Germline V gene lookup returns CDR1 MGHRA and CDR2 YSYEKL. The CDR3 has 15 residues. Trimming removed 4 bases at V and 4 bases at J, with 14 bases between. This clone was counted many times. Antigen unknown. Material for sequencing was PBMCs. The chain has TRBV4-1 and TRBJ2-1; unclear D gene. The sequence came from a woman aged 45-60 years in good health and a related stem cell transplant donor. The CDR3 region is CASSPIGGRYNEQFF. The CDR3, as DNA: TGCGCCAGCAGCCCCATCGGTGGTCGTTACAATGAGCAGTTCTTC.